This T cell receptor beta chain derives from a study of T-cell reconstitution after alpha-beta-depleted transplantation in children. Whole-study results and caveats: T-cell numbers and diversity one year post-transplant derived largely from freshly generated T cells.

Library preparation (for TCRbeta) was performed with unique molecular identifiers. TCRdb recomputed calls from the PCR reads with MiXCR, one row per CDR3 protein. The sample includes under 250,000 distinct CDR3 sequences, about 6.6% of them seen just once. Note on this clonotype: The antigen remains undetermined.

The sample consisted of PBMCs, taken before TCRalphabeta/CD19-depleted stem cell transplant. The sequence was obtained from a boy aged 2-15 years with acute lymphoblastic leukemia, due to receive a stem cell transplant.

The CDR3 bases are TGCGCCAGCAGCTTGCGGGCGGGCCCAGGGAATGAGCAGTTCTTC. Translated, it gives CASSLRAGPGNEQFF. The chain couples TRBV5-1 to TRBJ2-1; D assignment may be TRBD1 or TRBD2 (5 bases each). Trimming removed 1 base at V and 7 bases at J, with 15 bases between. Germline CDR1 and CDR2: SGHRS and YFSETQ. The CDR3 loop spans 15 amino acids.